This T cell receptor beta chain was obtained from a study of cytomegalovirus exposure and HLA in healthy donors. Deletions cut 6 bases from V and 0 bases from J, with 12 bases between. In germline, CDR1 is MNHNY, CDR2 SVGAGI (reference sequence). The CDR3 contains 15 residues. Primers included in the PCR were 60 Vbeta and 13 Jbeta primers. Assay: immunoSEQ multiplex PCR; the TCRdb copy retains only in-frame clones and omits some. The repertoire includes 100,000 to 150,000 clones, roughly four fifths of them detected once, and roughly 1.8% sits in the top ten. The V gene is TRBV6-6, the J gene TRBJ1-3; D is undetermined. The TCR originated in a woman in her forties or fifties in good health and CMV-seronegative. Sequenced input: PBMCs. The CDR3 protein is CASSPNSASGNTIYF. CDR3 nucleotide sequence: TGTGCCAGCAGCCCGAACAGTGCCTCTGGAAACACCATATATTTT.